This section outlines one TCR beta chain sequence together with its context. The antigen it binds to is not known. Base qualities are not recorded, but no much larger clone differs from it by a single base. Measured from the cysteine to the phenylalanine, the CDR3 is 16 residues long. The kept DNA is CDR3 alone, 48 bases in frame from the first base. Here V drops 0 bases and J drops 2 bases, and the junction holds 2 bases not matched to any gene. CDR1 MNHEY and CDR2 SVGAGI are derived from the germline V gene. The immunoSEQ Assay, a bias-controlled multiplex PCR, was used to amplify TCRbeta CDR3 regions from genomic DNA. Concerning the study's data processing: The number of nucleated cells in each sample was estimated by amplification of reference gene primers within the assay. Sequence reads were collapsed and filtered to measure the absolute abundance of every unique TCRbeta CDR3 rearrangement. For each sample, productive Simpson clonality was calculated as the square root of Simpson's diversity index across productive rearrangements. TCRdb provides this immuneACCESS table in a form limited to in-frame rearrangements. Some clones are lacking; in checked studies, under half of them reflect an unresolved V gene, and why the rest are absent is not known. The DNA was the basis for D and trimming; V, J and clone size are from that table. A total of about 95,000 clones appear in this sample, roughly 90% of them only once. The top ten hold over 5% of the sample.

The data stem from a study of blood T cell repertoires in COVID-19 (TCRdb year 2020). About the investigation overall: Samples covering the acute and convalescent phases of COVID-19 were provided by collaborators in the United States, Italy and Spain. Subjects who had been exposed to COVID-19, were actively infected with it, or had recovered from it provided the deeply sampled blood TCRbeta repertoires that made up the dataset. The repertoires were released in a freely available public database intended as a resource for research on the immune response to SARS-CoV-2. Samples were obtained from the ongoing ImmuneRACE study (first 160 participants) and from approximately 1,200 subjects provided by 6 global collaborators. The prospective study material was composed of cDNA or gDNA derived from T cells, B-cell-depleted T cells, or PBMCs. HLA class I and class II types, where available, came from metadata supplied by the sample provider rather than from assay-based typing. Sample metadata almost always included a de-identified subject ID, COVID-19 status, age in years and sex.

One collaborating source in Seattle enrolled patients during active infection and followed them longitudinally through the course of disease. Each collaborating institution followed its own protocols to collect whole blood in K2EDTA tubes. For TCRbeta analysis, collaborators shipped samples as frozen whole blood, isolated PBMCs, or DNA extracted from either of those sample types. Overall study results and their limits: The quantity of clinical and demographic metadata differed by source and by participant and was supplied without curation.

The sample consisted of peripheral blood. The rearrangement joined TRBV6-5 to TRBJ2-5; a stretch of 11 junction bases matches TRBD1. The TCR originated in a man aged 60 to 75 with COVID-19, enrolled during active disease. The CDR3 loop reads CASSYSGTGGQETQYF. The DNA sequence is TGTGCCAGCAGTTACTCTGGGACAGGGGGACAAGAGACCCAGTACTTC.